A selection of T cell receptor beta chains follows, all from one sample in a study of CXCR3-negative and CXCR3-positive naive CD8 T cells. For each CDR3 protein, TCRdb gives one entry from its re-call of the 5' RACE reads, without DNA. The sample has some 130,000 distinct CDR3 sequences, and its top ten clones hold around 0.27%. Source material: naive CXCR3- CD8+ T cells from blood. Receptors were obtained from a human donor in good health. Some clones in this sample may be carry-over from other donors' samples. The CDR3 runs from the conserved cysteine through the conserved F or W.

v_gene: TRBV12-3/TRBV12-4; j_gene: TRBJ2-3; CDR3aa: CASSLPAGDTQYF
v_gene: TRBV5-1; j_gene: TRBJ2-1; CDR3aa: CASSLSRDSYNEQFF
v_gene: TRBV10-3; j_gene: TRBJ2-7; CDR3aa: CAISEQTGSGDEQYF
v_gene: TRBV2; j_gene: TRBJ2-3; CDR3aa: CASSGTSGMGTDTQYF
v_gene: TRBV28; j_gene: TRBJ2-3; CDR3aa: CASSLAEDGSTTDTQYF
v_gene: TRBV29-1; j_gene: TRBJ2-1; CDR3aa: CSVVDEGVSSYNEQFF
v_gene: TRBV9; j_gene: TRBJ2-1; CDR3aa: CASSVEGQGAGEQFF
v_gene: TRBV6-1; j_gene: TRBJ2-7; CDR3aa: CASSEGVFSSYEQYF
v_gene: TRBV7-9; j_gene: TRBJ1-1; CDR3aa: CASSLSSEAFF
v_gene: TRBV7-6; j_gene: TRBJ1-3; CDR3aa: CASSSFSAPGQGSGNTIYF
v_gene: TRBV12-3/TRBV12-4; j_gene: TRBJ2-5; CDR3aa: CASKGLGKETQYF
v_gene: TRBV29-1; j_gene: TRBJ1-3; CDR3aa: CSAASSGNTIYF
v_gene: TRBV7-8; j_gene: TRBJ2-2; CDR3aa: CASSQKVPGELFF
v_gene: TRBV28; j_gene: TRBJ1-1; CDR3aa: CASSLISGLNTEAFF
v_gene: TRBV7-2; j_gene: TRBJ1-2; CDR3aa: CASMSQGNYGYTF
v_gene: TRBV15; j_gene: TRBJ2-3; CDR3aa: CATSRGGREPEPYTDTQYF
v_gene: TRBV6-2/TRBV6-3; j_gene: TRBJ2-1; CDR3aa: CASSYSSGHSPTNEQFF
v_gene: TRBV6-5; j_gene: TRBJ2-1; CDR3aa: CASRLLPSGRGWDNEQFF